The T cell receptor (beta chain) described here comes from a study of shared clonotypes between healthy human individuals. The naive CD8 subset, CD45RO-negative cells positively selected for CCR7, excluded terminally differentiated effector memory CD45RA+ cells. The donors were all Caucasian adults (living in Nashville, Tennessee). Sequenced by immunoSEQ multiplex PCR; TCRdb stores in-frame clones only, minus some. The data hold 700,000 to 950,000 clones, with 90% to 98% observed a single time. This CDR3 contains 15 residues. Trimming removed 3 bases at V and 6 bases at J, with 18 bases between. CDR1 is SGHVS and CDR2 is FQNEAQ in the germline V gene.

Specimen: naive CD8+ T cells sorted from blood. This sequence was found in a man aged 25-45 years in good health. This rearrangement joins TRBV7-8 to TRBJ2-7, with D unresolved. The CDR3 here is CASSFQRGSKSEQYF. The CDR3 DNA is TGTGCCAGCAGCTTCCAACGTGGTAGTAAGTCCGAGCAGTACTTC. Filled out from reference TRBV7-8 and TRBJ2-7, the complete variable domain reads GAGVSQSPRYKVAKRGQDVALRCDPISGHVSLFWYQQALGQGPEFLTYFQNEAQLDKSGLPSDRFFAERPEGSVSTLKIQRTQQEDSAVYLCASSFQRGSKSEQYFGPGTRLTVT.